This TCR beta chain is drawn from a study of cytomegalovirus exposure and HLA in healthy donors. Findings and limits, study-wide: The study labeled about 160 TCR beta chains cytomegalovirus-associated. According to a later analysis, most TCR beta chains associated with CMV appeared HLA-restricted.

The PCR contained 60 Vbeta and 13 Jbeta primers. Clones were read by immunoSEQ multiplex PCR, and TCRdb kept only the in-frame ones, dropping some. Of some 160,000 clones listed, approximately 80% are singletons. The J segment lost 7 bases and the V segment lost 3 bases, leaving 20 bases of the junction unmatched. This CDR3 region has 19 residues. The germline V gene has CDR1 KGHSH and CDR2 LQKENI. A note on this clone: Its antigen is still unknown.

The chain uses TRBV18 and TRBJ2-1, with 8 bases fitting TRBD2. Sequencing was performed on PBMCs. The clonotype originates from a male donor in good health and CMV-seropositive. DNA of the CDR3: TGTGCCAGCTCACCGTTTGCGGGAGGCAACGTCGCCGGGAGGAATGAGCAGTTCTTC. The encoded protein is CASSPFAGGNVAGRNEQFF.